The entry below describes one TCR beta chain. Its matching antigen is unknown. This sample was taken from a study of T cell responses to AZD1222 COVID-19 vaccine. Broader study findings: All repertoire sampling was performed exclusively after the peak T cell response.

TCRdb's copy holds only in-frame clones and misses some; the assay was immunoSEQ multiplex PCR. There are 45,000 to 55,000 clones in the sample; about 86% occur only once, and 6% to 7% lies in the top ten. The receptor was isolated from an adult who received the AZD1222 COVID-19 vaccine. Sequenced material: peripheral blood, taken 28 days after the second AZD1222 dose.

The CDR3 DNA reads as TGTGCCAGCAGTTACTCGCGACAATCGAATGGCTACACCTTC. Translated, it gives CASSYSRQSNGYTF. The V call is TRBV6-5, the J call TRBJ1-2; no reliable D call. Trimming took 0 bases from V and 6 from J, leaving 11 bases between them. This CDR3 contains 14 residues. CDR1 and CDR2 from the germline V gene are MNHEY and SVGAGI.